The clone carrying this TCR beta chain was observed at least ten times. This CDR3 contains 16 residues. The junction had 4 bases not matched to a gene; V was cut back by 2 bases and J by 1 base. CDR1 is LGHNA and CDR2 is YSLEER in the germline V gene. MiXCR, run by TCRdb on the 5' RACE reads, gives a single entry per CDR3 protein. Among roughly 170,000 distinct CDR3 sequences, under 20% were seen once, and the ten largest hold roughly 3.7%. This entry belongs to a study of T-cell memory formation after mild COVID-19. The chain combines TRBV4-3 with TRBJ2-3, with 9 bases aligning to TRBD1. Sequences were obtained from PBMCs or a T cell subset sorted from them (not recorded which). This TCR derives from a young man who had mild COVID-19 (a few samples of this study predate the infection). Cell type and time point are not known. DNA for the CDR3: TGCGCCAGCAGCCAAACAGGGGGCGCGGGCACAGATACGCAGTATTTT. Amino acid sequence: CASSQTGGAGTDTQYF.